This TCR beta chain derives from a study of resident and recirculating memory T cells in vitiligo. The wider study: Genomic DNA was extracted from whole homogenized samples, with no cell sorting. Findings and caveats of the study: Non-conserved TCRs across sites and patients suggested distinct clones per lesion.

CDR3 length: 14 residues. CDR1 and CDR2 (germline): SQVTM, ANQGSEA. Trimming removed 5 bases from V and 2 bases from J; junction bases left unmatched: 6. The method was immunoSEQ multiplex PCR; TCRdb's version includes in-frame clones alone and lacks a portion of them. The sample yields around 70,000 clones, more than 85% seen once. Patients had to be free of confetti depigmentation, indicating active vitiligo. About this clone itself: Antigen unknown.

The sequencing sample was made of blood. The chain links TRBV29-1 to TRBJ2-1, with 7 bases identical to TRBD1. The origin of this receptor is a male donor with vitiligo. CDR3 region: CSVLGQRAYNEQFF. The CDR3 nucleotides are TGCAGCGTTCTGGGACAGAGGGCCTACAATGAGCAGTTCTTC.